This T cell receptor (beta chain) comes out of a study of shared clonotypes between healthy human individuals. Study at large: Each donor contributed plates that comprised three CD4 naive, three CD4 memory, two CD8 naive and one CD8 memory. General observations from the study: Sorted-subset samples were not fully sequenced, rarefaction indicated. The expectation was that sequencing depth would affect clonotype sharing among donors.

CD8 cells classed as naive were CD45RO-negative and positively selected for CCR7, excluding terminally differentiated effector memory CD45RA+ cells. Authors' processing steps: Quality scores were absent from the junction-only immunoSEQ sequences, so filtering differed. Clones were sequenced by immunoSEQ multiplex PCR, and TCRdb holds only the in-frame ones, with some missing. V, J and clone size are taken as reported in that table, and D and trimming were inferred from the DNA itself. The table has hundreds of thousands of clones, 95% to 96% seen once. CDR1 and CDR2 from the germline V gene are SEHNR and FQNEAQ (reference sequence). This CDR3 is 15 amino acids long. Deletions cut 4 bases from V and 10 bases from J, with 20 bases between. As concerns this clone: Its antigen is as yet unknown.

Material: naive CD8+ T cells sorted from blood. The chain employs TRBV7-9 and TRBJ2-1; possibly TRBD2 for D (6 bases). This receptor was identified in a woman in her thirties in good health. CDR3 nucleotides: TGTGCCAGCAGCTCTACTCACCGGGGCCGGGAGGAGCAGTTCTTC. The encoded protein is CASSSTHRGREEQFF.